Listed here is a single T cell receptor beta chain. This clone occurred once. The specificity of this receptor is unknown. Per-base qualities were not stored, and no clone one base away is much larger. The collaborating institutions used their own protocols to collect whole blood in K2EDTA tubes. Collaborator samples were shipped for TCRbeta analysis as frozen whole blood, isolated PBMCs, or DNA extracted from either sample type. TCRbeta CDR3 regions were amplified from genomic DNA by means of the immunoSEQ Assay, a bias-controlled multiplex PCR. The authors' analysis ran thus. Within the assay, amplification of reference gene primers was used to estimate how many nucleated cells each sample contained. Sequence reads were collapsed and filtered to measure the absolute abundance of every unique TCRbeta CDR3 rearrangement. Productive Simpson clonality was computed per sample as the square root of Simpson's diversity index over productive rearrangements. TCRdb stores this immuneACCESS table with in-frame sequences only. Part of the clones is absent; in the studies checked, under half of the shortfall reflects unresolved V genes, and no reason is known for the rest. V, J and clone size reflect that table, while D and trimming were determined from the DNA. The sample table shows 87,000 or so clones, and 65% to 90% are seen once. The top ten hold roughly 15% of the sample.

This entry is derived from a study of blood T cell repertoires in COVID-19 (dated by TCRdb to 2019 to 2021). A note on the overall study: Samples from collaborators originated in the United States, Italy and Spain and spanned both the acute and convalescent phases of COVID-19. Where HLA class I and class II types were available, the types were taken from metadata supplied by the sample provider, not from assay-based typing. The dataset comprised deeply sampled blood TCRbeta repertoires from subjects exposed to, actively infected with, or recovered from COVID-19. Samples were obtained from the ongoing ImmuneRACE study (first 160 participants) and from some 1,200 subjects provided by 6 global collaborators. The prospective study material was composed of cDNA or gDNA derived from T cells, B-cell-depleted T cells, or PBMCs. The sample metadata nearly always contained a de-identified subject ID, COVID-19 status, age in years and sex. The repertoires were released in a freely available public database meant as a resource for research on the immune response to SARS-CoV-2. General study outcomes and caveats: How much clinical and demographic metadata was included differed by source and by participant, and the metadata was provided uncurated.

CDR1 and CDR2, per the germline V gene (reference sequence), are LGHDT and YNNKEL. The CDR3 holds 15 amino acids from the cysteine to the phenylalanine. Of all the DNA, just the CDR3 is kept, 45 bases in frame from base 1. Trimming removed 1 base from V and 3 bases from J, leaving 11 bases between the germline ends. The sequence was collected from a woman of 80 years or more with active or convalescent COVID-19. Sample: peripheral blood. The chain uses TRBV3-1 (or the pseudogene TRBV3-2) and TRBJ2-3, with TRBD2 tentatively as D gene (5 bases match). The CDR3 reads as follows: CASSQGAGHTDTQYF. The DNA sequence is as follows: TGTGCCAGCAGCCAAGGGGCGGGTCATACAGATACGCAGTATTTT.